This T cell receptor beta chain was recorded in a study of T cells in narcolepsy. Turning to the study itself: Enrolled donors included narcolepsy type 1 or type 2 patients and healthy controls.

The trim removed 5 bases at V and 0 bases at J, leaving 4 bases unmatched. Germline CDR1 MNHEY, CDR2 SVGAGI. The CDR3 runs 15 residues. Notes on this clone: Its specificity is not known.

The data were produced by immunoSEQ multiplex PCR, yet TCRdb's version contains in-frame clones alone and is incomplete. The profile shows tens of thousands of clones, roughly 80% of them singletons. Findings and caveats of the study: Comparing one patient's CSF and blood CD4+ clonotypes highlighted HCRT- and TRIB2-specific autoreactive clonotypes. Healthy controls reportedly lacked the autoreactive clonotypes serially found in patients' blood. Some memory CD4+ repertoires had no autoreactive clone sequences.

This sequence originates from a human donor with narcolepsy. Sequencing was done on a sample of CD45RA- memory CD4+ T cells from PBMCs. The V and J genes are TRBV6-5 and TRBJ2-1; 7 bases map to TRBD1. CDR3 sequence: CASSQDRTSYNEQFF. In DNA, the CDR3 is TGTGCCAGCAGTCAGGACAGGACCTCCTACAATGAGCAGTTCTTC.